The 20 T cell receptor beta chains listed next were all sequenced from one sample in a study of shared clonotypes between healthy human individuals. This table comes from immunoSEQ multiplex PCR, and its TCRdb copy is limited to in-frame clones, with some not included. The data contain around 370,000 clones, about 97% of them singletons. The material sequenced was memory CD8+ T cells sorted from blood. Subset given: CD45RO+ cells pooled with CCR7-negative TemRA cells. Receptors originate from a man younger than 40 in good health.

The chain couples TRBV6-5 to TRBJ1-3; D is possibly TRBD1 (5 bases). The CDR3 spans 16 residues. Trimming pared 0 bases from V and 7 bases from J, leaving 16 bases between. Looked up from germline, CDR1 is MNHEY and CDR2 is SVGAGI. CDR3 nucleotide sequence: TGTGCCAGCAGTTACTCGATGGGGGAGGGTAGGAACACCATATATTTT. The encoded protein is CASSYSMGEGRNTIYF.

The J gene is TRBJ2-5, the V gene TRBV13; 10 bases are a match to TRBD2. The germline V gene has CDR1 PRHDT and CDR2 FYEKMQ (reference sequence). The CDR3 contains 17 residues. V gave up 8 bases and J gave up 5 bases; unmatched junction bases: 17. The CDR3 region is CASRPMIPTAGGETQYF. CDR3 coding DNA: TGTGCCAGCCGCCCGATGATCCCCACAGCGGGAGGGGAGACCCAGTACTTC. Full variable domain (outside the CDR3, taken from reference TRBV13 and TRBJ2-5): AAGVIQSPRHLIKEKRETATLKCYPIPRHDTVYWYQQGPGQDPQFLISFYEKMQSDKGSIPDRFSAQQFSDYHSELNMSSLELGDSALYFCASRPMIPTAGGETQYFGPGTRLLVL.

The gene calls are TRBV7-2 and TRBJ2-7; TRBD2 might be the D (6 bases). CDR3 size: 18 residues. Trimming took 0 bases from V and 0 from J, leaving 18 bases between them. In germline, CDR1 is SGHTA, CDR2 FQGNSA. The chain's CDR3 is CASSLALTSLETSYEQYF. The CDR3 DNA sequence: TGTGCCAGCAGCTTAGCCCTAACTAGCCTTGAAACCTCCTACGAGCAGTACTTC.

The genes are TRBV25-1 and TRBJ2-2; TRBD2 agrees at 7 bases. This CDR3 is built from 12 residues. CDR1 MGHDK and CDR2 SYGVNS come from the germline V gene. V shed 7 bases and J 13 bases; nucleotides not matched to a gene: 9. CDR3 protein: CASTPGEGRLFF. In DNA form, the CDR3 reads TGTGCCAGCACCCCGGGGGAGGGGCGGCTGTTTTTT.

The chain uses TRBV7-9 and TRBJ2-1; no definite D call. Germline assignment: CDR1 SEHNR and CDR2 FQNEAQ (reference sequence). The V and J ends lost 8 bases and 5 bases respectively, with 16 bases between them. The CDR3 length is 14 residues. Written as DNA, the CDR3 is TGTGCCAGCTCCTTGGGCTACCCCAACAATGAGCAGTTCTTC. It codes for CASSLGYPNNEQFF.

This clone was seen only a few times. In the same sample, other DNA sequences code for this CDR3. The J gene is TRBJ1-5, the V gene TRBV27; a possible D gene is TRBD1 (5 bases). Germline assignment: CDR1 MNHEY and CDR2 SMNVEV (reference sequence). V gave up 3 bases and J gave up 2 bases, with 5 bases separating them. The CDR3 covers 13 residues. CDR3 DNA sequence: TGTGCCAGCAGTTTGACAGGCAATCAGCCCCAGCATTTT. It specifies CASSLTGNQPQHF.

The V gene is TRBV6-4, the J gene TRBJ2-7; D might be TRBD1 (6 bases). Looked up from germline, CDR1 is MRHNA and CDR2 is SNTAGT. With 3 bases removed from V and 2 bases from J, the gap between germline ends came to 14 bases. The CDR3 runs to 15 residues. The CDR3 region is CASSEGAGKPYEQYF. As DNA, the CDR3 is TGTGCCAGCAGTGAGGGGGCAGGGAAACCCTACGAGCAGTACTTC.

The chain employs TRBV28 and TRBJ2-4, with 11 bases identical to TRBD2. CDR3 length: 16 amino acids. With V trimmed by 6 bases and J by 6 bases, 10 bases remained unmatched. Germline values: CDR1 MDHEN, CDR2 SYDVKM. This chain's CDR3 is CASSRLAGSSRNIQYF. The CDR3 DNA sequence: TGTGCCAGCAGCCGACTAGCGGGATCTTCTCGAAACATTCAGTACTTC.

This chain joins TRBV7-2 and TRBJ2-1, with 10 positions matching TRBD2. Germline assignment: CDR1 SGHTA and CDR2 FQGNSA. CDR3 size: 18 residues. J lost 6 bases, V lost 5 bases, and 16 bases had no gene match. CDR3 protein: CASSRRDYSSGRRNEQFF. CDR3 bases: TGTGCCAGCAGCCGACGGGATTATTCTAGCGGGAGACGCAATGAGCAGTTCTTC. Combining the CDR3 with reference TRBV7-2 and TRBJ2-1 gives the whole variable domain GAGVSQSPSNKVTEKGKDVELRCDPISGHTALYWYRQSLGQGLEFLIYFQGNSAPDKSGLPSDRFSAERTGGSVSTLTIQRTQQEDSAVYLCASSRRDYSSGRRNEQFFGPGTRLTVL.

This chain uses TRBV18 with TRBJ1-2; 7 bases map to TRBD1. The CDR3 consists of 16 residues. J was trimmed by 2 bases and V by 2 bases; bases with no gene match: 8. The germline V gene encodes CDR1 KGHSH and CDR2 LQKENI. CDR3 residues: CASSPLRGTENYGYTF. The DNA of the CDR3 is TGTGCCAGCTCACCATTGCGCGGGACAGAGAACTATGGCTACACCTTC.

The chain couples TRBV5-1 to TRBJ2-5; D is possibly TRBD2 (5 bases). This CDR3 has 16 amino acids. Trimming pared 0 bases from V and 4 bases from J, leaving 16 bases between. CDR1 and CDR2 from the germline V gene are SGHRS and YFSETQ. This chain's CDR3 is CASSLADSSAPETQYF. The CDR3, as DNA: TGCGCCAGCAGCTTGGCGGACTCCTCCGCCCCAGAGACCCAGTACTTC.

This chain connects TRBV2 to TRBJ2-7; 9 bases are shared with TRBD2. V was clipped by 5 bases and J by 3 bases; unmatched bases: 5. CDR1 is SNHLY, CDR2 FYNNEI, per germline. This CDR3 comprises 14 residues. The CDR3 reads CASSLAGPYYEQYF. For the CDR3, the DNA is TGTGCCAGCAGTCTAGCGGGACCCTACTACGAGCAGTACTTC.

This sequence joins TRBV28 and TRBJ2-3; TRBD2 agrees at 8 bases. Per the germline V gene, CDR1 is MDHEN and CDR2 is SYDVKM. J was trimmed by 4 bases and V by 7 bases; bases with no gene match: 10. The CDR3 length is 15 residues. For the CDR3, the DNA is TGTGCCAGCAAACAGGGCGCTAGCGGGTCAGATACGCAGTATTTT. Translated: CASKQGASGSDTQYF.

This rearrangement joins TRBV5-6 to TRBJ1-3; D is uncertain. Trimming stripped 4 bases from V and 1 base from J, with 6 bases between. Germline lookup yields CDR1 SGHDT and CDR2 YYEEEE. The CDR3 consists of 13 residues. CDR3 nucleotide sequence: TGTGCCAGCAGCCTAGCTTCTGGAAACACCATATATTTT. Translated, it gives CASSLASGNTIYF. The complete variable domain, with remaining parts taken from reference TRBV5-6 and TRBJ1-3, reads DAGVTQSPTHLIKTRGQQVTLRCSPKSGHDTVSWYQQALGQGPQFIFQYYEEEERQRGNFPDRFSGHQFPNYSSELNVNALLLGDSALYLCASSLASGNTIYFGEGSWLTVV.

CDR3 nucleotide sequence: TGTGCCAGCAGCTCGGTCTACAATGAGCAGTTCTTC. This translates into CASSSVYNEQFF. V is TRBV13 and J is TRBJ2-1; D gene uncertain. CDR1 and CDR2 (germline): PRHDT, FYEKMQ (reference sequence). V was trimmed by 4 bases and J by 3 bases, leaving 4 bases between them. This CDR3 comprises 12 residues. The entire variable domain, with the rest obtained from reference TRBV13 and TRBJ2-1, is as follows: AAGVIQSPRHLIKEKRETATLKCYPIPRHDTVYWYQQGPGQDPQFLISFYEKMQSDKGSIPDRFSAQQFSDYHSELNMSSLELGDSALYFCASSSVYNEQFFGPGTRLTVL.

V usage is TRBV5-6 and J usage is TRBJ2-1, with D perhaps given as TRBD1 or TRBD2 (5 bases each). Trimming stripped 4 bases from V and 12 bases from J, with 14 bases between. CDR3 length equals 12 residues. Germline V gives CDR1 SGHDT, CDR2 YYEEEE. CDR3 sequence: CASSPGAGLQFF. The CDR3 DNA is TGTGCCAGCAGCCCCGGGGCCGGCCTGCAGTTCTTC.

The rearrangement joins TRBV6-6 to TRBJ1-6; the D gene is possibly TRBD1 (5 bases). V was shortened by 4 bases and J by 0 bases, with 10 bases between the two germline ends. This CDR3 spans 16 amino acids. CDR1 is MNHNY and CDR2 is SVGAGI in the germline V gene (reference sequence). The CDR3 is CASSWDPSSYNSPLHF. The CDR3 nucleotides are TGTGCCAGCAGTTGGGACCCGAGCTCCTATAATTCACCCCTCCACTTT.

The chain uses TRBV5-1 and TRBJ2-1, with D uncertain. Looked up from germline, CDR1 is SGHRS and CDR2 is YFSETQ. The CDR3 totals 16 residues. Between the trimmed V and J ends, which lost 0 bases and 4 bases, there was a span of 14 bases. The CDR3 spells CASSLGMFAVYNEQFF. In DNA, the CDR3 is TGCGCCAGCAGCTTGGGGATGTTTGCGGTTTACAATGAGCAGTTCTTC.

The CDR3 reads CASSAANYGYTF. CDR3 coding DNA: TGTGCCAGCAGCGCAGCTAACTATGGCTACACCTTC. The gene calls are TRBV5-6 and TRBJ1-2, with no clear D. In germline, CDR1 is SGHDT, CDR2 YYEEEE. This CDR3 comprises 12 residues. Trimming removed 4 bases from V and 0 bases from J, with 4 bases in between. The full variable domain, completed using reference TRBV5-6 and TRBJ1-2, is DAGVTQSPTHLIKTRGQQVTLRCSPKSGHDTVSWYQQALGQGPQFIFQYYEEEERQRGNFPDRFSGHQFPNYSSELNVNALLLGDSALYLCASSAANYGYTFGSGTRLTVV.

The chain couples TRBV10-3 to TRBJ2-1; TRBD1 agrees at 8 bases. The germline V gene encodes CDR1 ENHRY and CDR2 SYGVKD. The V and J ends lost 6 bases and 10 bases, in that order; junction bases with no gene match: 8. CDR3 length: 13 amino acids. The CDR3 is CAIRGQGVREQFF. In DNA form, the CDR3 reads TGTGCCATCAGAGGACAGGGAGTTAGGGAGCAGTTCTTC.